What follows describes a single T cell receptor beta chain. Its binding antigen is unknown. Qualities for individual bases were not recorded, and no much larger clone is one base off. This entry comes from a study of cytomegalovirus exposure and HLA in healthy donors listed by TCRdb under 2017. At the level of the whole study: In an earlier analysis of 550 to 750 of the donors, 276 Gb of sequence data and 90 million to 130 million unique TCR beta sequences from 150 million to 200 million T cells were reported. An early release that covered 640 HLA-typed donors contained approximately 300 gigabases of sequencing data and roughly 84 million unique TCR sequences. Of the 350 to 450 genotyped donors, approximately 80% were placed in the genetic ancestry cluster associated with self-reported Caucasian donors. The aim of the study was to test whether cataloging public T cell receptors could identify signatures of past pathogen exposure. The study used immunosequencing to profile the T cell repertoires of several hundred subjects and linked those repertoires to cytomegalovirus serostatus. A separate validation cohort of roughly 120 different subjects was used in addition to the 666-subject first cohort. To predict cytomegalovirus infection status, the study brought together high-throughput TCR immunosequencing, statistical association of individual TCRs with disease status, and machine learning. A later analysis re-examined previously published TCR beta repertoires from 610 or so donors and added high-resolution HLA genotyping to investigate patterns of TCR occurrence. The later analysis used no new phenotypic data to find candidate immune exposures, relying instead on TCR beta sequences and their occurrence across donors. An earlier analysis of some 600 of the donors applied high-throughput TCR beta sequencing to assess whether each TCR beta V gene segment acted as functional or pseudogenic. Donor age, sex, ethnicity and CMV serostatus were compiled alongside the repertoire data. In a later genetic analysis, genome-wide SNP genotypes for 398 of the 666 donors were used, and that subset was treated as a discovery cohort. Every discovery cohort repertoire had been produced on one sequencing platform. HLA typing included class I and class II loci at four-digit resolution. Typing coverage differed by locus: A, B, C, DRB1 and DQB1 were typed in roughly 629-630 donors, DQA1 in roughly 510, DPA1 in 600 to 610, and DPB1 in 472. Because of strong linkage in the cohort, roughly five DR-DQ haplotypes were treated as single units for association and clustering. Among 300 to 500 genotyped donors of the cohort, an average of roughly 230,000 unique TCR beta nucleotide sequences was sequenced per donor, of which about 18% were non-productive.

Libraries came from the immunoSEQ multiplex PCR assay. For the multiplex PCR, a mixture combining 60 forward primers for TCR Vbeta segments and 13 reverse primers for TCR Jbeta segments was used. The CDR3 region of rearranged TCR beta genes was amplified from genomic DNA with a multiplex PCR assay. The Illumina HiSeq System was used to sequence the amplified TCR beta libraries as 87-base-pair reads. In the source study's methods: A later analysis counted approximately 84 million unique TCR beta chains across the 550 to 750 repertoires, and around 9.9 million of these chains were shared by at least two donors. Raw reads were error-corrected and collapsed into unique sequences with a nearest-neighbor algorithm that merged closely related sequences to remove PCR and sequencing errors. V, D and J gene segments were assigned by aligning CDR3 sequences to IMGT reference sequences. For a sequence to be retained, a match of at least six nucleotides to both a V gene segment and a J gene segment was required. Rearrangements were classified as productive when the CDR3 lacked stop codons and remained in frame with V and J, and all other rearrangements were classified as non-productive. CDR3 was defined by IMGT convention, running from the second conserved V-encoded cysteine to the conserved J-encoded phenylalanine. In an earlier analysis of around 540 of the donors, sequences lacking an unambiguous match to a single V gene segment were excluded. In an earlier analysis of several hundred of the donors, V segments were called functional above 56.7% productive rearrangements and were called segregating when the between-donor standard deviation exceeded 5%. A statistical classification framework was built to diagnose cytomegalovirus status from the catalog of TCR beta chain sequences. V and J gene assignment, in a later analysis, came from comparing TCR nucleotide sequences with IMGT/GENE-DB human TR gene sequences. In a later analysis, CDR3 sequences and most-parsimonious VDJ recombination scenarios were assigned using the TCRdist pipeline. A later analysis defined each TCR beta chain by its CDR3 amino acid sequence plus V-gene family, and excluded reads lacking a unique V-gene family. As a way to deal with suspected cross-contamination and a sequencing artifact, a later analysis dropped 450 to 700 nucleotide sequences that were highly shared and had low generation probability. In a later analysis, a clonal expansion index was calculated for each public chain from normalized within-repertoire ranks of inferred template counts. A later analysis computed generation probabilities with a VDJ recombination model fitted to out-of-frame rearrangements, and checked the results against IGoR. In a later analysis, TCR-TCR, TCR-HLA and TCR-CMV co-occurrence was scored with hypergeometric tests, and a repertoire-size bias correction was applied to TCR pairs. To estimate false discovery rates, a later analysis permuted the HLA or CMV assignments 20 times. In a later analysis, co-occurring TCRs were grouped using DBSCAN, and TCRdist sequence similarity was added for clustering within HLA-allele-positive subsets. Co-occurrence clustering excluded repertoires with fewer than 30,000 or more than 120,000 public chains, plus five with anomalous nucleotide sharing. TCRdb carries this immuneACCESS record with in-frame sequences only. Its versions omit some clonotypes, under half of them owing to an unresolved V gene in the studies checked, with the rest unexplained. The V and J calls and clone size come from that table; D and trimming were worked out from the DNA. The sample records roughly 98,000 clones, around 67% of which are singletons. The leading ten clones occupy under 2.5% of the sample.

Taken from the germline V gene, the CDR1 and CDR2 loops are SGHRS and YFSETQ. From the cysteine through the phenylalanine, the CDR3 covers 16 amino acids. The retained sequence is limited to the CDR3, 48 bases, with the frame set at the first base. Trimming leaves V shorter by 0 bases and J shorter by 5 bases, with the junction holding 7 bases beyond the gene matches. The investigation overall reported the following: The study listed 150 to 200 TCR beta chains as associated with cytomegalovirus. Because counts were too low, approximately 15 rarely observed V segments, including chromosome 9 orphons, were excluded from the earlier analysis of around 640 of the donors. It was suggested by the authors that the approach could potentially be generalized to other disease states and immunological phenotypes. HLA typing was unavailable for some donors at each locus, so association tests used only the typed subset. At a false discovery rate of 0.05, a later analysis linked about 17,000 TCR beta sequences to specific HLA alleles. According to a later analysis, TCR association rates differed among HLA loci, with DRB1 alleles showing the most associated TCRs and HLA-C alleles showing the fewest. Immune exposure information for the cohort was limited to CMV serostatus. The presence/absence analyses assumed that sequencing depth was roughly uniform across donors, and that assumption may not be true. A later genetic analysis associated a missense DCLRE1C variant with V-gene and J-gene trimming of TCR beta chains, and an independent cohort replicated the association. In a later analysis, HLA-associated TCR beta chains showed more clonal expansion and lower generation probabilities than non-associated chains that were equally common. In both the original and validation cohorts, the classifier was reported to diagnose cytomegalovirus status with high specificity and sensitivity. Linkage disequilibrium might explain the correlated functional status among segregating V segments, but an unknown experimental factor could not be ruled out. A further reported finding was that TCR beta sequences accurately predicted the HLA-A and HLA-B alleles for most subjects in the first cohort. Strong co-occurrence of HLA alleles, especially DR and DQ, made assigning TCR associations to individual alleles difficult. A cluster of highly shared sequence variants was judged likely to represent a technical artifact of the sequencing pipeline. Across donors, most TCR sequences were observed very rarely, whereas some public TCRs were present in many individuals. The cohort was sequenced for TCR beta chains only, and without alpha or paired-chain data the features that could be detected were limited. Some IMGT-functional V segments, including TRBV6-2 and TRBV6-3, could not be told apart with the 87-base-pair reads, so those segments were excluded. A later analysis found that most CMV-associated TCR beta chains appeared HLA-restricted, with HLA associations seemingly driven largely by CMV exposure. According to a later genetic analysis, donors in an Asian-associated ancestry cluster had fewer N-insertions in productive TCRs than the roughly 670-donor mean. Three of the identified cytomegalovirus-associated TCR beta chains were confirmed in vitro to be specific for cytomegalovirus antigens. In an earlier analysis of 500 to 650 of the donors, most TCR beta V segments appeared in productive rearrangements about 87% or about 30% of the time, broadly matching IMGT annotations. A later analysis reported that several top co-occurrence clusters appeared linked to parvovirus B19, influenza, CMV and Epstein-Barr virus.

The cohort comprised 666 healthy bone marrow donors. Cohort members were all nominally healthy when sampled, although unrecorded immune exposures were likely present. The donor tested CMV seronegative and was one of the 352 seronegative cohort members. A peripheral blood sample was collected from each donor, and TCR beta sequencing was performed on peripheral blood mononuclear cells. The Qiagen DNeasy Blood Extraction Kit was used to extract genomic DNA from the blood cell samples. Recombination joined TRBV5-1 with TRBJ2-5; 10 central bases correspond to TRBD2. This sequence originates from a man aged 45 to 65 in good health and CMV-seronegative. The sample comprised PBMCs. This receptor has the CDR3 CASSLEAGGPWETQYF. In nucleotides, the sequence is TGCGCCAGCAGCTTGGAAGCGGGGGGGCCTTGGGAGACCCAGTACTTC. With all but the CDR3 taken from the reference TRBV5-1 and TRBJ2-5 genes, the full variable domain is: KAGVTQTPRYLIKTRGQQVTLSCSPISGHRSVSWYQQTPGQGLQFLFEYFSETQRNKGNFPGRFSGRQFSNSRSEMNVSTLELGDSALYLCASSLEAGGPWETQYFGPGTRLLVL.